Listed below are T cell receptor beta chains from one sample, sequenced in a study of T-cell memory formation after mild COVID-19. MiXCR, run by TCRdb on the 5' RACE reads, gives a single entry per CDR3 protein. Of tens of thousands of distinct CDR3 sequences listed, approximately 15% are singletons. The sequenced sample was PBMCs or a T cell subset sorted from them (not recorded which). The receptors were sampled from an adult woman who had mild COVID-19 (a few samples of this study predate the infection). Cell type and time point are not known. CDR3s include the opening cysteine and the closing phenylalanine or tryptophan. The D gene is left open where the match is weak. The size field is filled for only some rows; it gives once, few, many or a size class.

d_gene	v_gene	abundance	j_gene	CDR3aa	CDR3nt
TRBD2	TRBV7-9	.	TRBJ2-1	CASSLAMLAGLEYNEQFF	TGTGCCAGCAGCTTAGCGATGCTAGCGGGACTGGAGTACAATGAGCAGTTCTTC
TRBD2	TRBV25-1	few	TRBJ2-3	CASTERSGTSRTDTQYF	TGTGCCAGCACCGAAAGGAGCGGGACTAGCCGCACAGATACGCAGTATTTT
.	TRBV7-2	.	TRBJ2-3	CASRGSDSTDTQYF	TGTGCCAGCAGGGGTAGCGACAGCACAGATACGCAGTATTTT
.	TRBV5-1	.	TRBJ2-3	CASSLEAGSTDTQYF	TGCGCCAGCAGCTTGGAGGCCGGTTCCACAGATACGCAGTATTTT
.	TRBV6-1	few	TRBJ2-7	CASSTRTVYEQYF	TGTGCCAGCAGTACCCGGACGGTCTACGAGCAGTACTTC
.	TRBV7-9	.	TRBJ2-1	CASSEGGRRNEQFF	TGTGCCAGCAGCGAGGGGGGGAGGCGGAATGAGCAGTTCTTC
TRBD2	TRBV7-2	.	TRBJ2-1	CASSLIAGLVAEQFF	TGTGCCAGCAGCTTAATTGCGGGACTAGTAGCCGAGCAGTTCTTC
TRBD2	TRBV7-6	.	TRBJ2-2	CASSFGTSGGLNTGELFF	TGTGCCAGCAGCTTCGGGACTAGCGGGGGCCTAAACACCGGGGAGCTGTTTTTT
.	TRBV20-1	.	TRBJ1-2	CSAREGQEYNYGYTF	TGCAGTGCTAGAGAGGGGCAGGAGTATAACTATGGCTACACCTTC
.	TRBV5-1	many	TRBJ2-5	CASSLVGGQKETQYF	TGCGCCAGCAGCTTGGTTGGGGGGCAGAAAGAGACCCAGTACTTC
.	TRBV4-1	.	TRBJ1-4	CASSQDGSLFENEKLFF	TGCGCCAGCAGCCAAGATGGTTCCCTTTTTGAGAATGAAAAACTGTTTTTT
.	TRBV7-6	.	TRBJ1-2	CASSLGSDGYTF	TGTGCCAGCAGCTTAGGGTCGGATGGCTACACCTTC
TRBD1	TRBV9	few	TRBJ2-2	CASSASGQGVTGELFF	TGTGCCAGCAGCGCCTCTGGACAGGGCGTTACCGGGGAGCTGTTTTTT
.	TRBV5-1	few	TRBJ2-3	CASSLVLLPLSGTDTQYF	TGCGCCAGCAGCTTGGTACTATTACCCCTTTCCGGCACAGATACGCAGTATTTT
.	TRBV12-3/TRBV12-4	.	TRBJ2-2	CASSFPGELFF	TGTGCCAGCAGTTTTCCCGGGGAGCTGTTTTTT
.	TRBV4-3	few	TRBJ1-1	CASSQDRRNTEAFF	TGCGCCAGCAGCCAAGACAGACGGAACACTGAAGCTTTCTTT
TRBD2	TRBV6-5	few	TRBJ2-1	CASSFKPGLAYNEQFF	TGTGCCAGCAGTTTTAAACCGGGACTAGCCTACAATGAGCAGTTCTTC
.	TRBV15	.	TRBJ1-1	CATSRQGMNTEAFF	TGTGCCACCAGCAGGCAGGGGATGAACACTGAAGCTTTCTTT
TRBD2	TRBV20-1	few	TRBJ2-1	CSARDLSSGIGEQFF	TGCAGTGCTAGAGATCTTTCTAGCGGGATCGGTGAGCAGTTCTTC
TRBD1	TRBV9	few	TRBJ1-2	CASSVSPTGGADYGYTF	TGTGCCAGCAGCGTAAGCCCCACAGGGGGCGCGGACTATGGCTACACCTTC
.	TRBV15	.	TRBJ2-1	CATSRDGAYNEQFF	TGTGCCACCAGCCGGGACGGTGCCTACAATGAGCAGTTCTTC
.	TRBV4-1	few	TRBJ1-4	CASSQVPGPSFGELFF	TGCGCCAGCAGCCAAGTTCCGGGCCCGTCTTTTGGAGAACTGTTTTTT
TRBD1	TRBV29-1	many	TRBJ2-1	CSVEDLRTGPNEQFF	TGCAGCGTTGAAGACCTTCGGACAGGGCCCAATGAGCAGTTCTTC
TRBD1	TRBV11-2	few	TRBJ2-7	CASSPSPGQGPYF	TGTGCCAGCAGCCCCTCCCCCGGACAGGGACCGTACTTC
TRBD1	TRBV12-5	few	TRBJ1-2	CASGSMDRNGGYTF	TGTGCTAGTGGTTCGATGGACAGGAACGGCGGCTACACCTTC
.	TRBV7-8	many	TRBJ2-5	CASSISLRQIQETQYF	TGTGCCAGCAGCATATCCCTCCGACAGATCCAAGAGACCCAGTACTTC
.	TRBV9	few	TRBJ1-1	CASSVGSGNTEAFF	TGTGCCAGCAGCGTAGGTTCAGGGAACACTGAAGCTTTCTTT
.	TRBV30	.	TRBJ1-1	CAWSWGLAEAFF	TGTGCCTGGAGCTGGGGTCTGGCTGAAGCTTTCTTT
TRBD2	TRBV9	.	TRBJ2-1	CASSVVRLAGVNEQFF	TGTGCCAGCAGCGTAGTTAGACTAGCGGGAGTTAATGAGCAGTTCTTC
TRBD1	TRBV4-1	many	TRBJ2-7	CASSQEAQGADEQYF	TGCGCCAGCAGCCAAGAAGCACAGGGGGCCGACGAGCAGTACTTC
.	TRBV29-1	.	TRBJ2-2	CSVEARMRTGELFF	TGCAGCGTTGAGGCCAGAATGAGAACCGGGGAGCTGTTTTTT
.	TRBV5-6	.	TRBJ2-7	CASSLLQDYTYEQYF	TGTGCCAGCAGCTTGCTCCAGGACTATACCTACGAGCAGTACTTC
.	TRBV27	few	TRBJ2-7	CASTPGGESSYEQYF	TGTGCCAGCACCCCCGGGGGTGAGAGCTCCTACGAGCAGTACTTC
TRBD2	TRBV27	few	TRBJ2-1	CASSMTSGSNEQFF	TGTGCCAGCAGTATGACTAGCGGGAGCAATGAGCAGTTCTTC
.	TRBV21-1	few	TRBJ2-5	CAPPGGQTTAETQYF	TGTGCCCCCCCCGGGGGACAGACGACGGCAGAGACCCAGTACTTC
.	TRBV27	.	TRBJ2-2	CASSFADLGLTGELFF	TGTGCCAGCAGTTTCGCGGACTTAGGCTTGACCGGGGAGCTGTTTTTT
.	TRBV12-3/TRBV12-4	many	TRBJ2-1	CASSPRDTLYNEQFF	TGTGCCAGCAGTCCCCGGGACACTCTTTACAATGAGCAGTTCTTC
TRBD2	TRBV15	.	TRBJ2-5	CATSSGVAGVETQYF	TGTGCCACCAGCAGCGGGGTAGCGGGGGTGGAGACCCAGTACTTC
.	TRBV12-3/TRBV12-4	many	TRBJ2-1	CASSLIRAPIYNEQFF	TGTGCCAGCAGTTTAATTCGAGCGCCAATCTACAATGAGCAGTTCTTC
.	TRBV9	many	TRBJ2-1	CASKRGASNEQFF	TGTGCCAGCAAGAGGGGTGCATCCAATGAGCAGTTCTTC
TRBD1	TRBV7-8	.	TRBJ2-7	CASSEDGQGSSYEQYF	TGTGCCAGCAGCGAGGACGGACAGGGCAGCTCCTACGAGCAGTACTTC